The clone carrying this T cell receptor (beta chain) was observed a handful of times. The antigen remains unidentified. The read ends 3 residues shy of where the CDR3 ends; the end is completed using the germline J gene. Generated by immunoSEQ multiplex PCR, the TCRdb table keeps only in-frame clones and is missing some. In total the sample includes tens of thousands of clones, none of them seen once. The sample comes from a study of T cell clonality in common variable immunodeficiency. Whole-study findings and limits: T cell subpopulation sequencing would be needed to explain CVID clonality. Fewer TCRbeta clones were shared among CVID subjects than controls. TCRbeta clonality was increased in CVID versus healthy controls.

The CDR3 runs to 16 residues. V was clipped by 1 base and J by 0 bases, with 13 bases between them. Germline lookup yields CDR1 SGHRS and CDR2 YFSETQ. Material: peripheral blood mononuclear cells. This receptor was taken from a person aged 18 to 75 in good health. The chain couples TRBV5-1 to TRBJ2-5, with D possibly matching TRBD2 (6 bases). The CDR3 sequence is CASSLTIRGYQETQYF. Partial CDR3 DNA: TGCGCCAGCAGCTTGACGATCCGGGGGTACCAAGAGACC.